This T cell receptor (beta chain) comes out of a study of blood T cell repertoires in COVID-19. Whole-study context: Samples came from the United States, Italy and Spain, spanning acute and convalescent COVID-19. From T cells, B-cell-depleted T cells, or PBMCs came the material, which was cDNA or gDNA.

Original data processing: Researchers report that nucleated cell counts were estimated from reference gene primer amplification. Profiling relied on immunoSEQ multiplex PCR, and the TCRdb table lists in-frame clones only, not all of them. V, J and clone size are those of that table, while D and trimming were read from the DNA. This sample has 75,000 to 85,000 clones, with 80% to 90% found just once. The germline CDR1 and CDR2 sequences are SGHNT and YENEEA. With V trimmed by 5 bases and J by 6 bases, 7 bases remained unmatched. The CDR3 extends over 15 amino acids. The chain has TRBV11-3 and TRBJ1-1; 12 nucleotides match TRBD1. The sequenced sample was peripheral blood. The source of this sequence is a man aged 45-60 years with active COVID-19. The chain's CDR3 is CASSPRGQGAAEAFF. CDR3 nucleotide sequence: TGTGCCAGCAGCCCCCGGGGACAGGGGGCAGCTGAAGCTTTCTTT.